Below, one T cell receptor (beta chain) is given with its context. Its antigen is unidentified. This sample stems from a study of CD8 T cells in ankylosing spondylitis. Study findings and constraints: Clones that were linked to disease were CD8+ and were relatively rare in peripheral blood.

CDR1 is SGHRS and CDR2 is YFSETQ in the germline V gene. The CDR3 runs to 14 residues. V was cut by 0 bases and J by 5 bases, with 9 bases left in between. In TCRdb, the 5' RACE reads were re-called with MiXCR into one record per CDR3 protein. The data hold about 360,000 distinct CDR3 sequences, with roughly 22% observed a single time. The V and J genes are TRBV5-1 and TRBJ2-1, with D hard to call. The TCR originated in a male donor with ankylosing spondylitis or in good health (not recorded which). Sequencing was carried out using blood, either unsorted or a sorted T cell fraction (not recorded which). The CDR3 protein is CASSLDWTNNEQFF. The DNA for the CDR3 is TGCGCCAGCAGCTTGGACTGGACCAACAATGAGCAGTTCTTC.